This T cell receptor beta chain was observed in a study of OX40 agonist ivuxolimab in advanced cancers. Method: immunoSEQ multiplex PCR; TCRdb's copy keeps in-frame clones and lacks some. The data show tens of thousands of clones, about 85% seen once. Peripheral blood came from all dose cohorts at three timepoints. Germline CDR1 is MNHEY and CDR2 is SMNVEV (reference sequence). This CDR3 is built from 14 residues. V lost 6 bases and J lost 1, with 12 bases in between. Details on this clone: Its target is not known.

Regarding the study as a whole: More expanded clones were found, on average, in CD8+ than in CD4+ T cells. Both CD4+ and CD8+ T cell populations in blood had undergone clonal expansion by week 6 at 0.1 to 3.0 mg/kg.

The sample was CD4+ or CD8+ T cells sorted from blood, taken in a trial of the OX40 agonist ivuxolimab. This chain connects TRBV27 to TRBJ2-5, with D possibly called TRBD1 or TRBD2 (5 bases each). The TCR comes from an adult with an advanced solid tumor such as melanoma, head and neck, liver or kidney cancer. CDR3 residues: CASSTGTVQETQYF. In DNA, the CDR3 is TGTGCCAGCAGCACCGGGACGGTCCAAGAGACCCAGTACTTC.